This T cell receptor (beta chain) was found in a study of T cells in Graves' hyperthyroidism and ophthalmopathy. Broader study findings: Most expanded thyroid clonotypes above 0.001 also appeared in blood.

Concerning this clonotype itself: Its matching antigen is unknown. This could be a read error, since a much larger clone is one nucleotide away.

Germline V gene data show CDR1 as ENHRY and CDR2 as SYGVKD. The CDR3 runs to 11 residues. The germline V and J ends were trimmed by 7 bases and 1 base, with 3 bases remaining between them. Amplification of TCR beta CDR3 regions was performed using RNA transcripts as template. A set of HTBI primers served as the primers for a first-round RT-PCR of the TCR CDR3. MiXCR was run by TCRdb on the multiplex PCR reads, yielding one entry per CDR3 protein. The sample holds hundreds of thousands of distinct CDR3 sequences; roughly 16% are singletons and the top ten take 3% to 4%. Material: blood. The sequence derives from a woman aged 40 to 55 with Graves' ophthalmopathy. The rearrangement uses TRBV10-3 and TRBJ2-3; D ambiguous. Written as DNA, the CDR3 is TGTGCCATCAAGGGCACAGATACGCAGTATTTT. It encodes CAIKGTDTQYF.